This TCR beta chain comes out of a study of somatic mutations in cytotoxic T cells in rheumatoid arthritis. General observations from the study: In the expanded CD8+ clones, the antigen targets remained unknown.

This clone showed up just once. Its cognate antigen is unknown. Generated by immunoSEQ multiplex PCR, the TCRdb table keeps only in-frame clones and is missing some. The table shows fewer than 30,000 clones, with roughly 74% occurring only once. Source material: CD8+ T cells sorted from blood. This TCR came from a woman aged 18-35 years in good health.

This CDR3 is CASGLGTSGAYNEQFF. For the CDR3, the DNA is TGTGCTAGTGGTTTGGGGACTAGCGGGGCCTACAATGAGCAGTTCTTC. The chain is built from TRBV12-5 and TRBJ2-1, with 12 bases that match TRBD2. This CDR3 region has 16 residues. Germline V lookup: CDR1 LGHNT, CDR2 FRNRAP. The junction had 0 bases not matched to a gene; V was cut back by 1 base and J by 2 bases.